The 9 T cell receptor beta chains below come from one sample, sequenced in a study of cytomegalovirus exposure and HLA in healthy donors (dated by TCRdb to about 2017). The library relied on the immunoSEQ multiplex PCR assay. A mixture of 60 forward primers for TCR Vbeta segments and 13 reverse primers for TCR Jbeta segments was used in the multiplex PCR. The table comes from immuneACCESS by way of TCRdb, which keeps in-frame sequences with V and J called. Part of the clones is missing from these tables; in studies checked, under half for an unresolved V gene and the rest for unknown reasons. The sample profile shows around 160,000 clones; around 63% of them were found once. The ten top clones hold 4.5% of the sample. Sequencing was done on a sample of PBMCs. The origin of the receptors is a woman aged 18-30 years in good health and CMV-seropositive.

J is TRBJ1-1 and V is TRBV11-2; no firm D call. The CDR3 is 13 residues long. Trimming took 2 bases from V and 8 from J, leaving 12 bases between them. Germline CDR1 SGHAT, CDR2 FQNNGV. Here the CDR3 reads CASSLTGRTEAFF. CDR3 coding DNA: TGTGCCAGCAGCTTAACTGGGCGCACCGAAGCTTTCTTT.

A word on this clone: Other DNA sequences in the same sample also yield this CDR3. J is TRBJ2-3 and V is TRBV5-1; TRBD2 aligns across 9 bases. The J segment lost 5 bases and the V segment lost 4 bases, leaving 5 bases of the junction unmatched. Germline CDR1 and CDR2: SGHRS and YFSETQ. This CDR3 has 14 residues. The CDR3 bases are TGCGCCAGCAGCCCGACTAGCGGCCGAGATACGCAGTATTTT. Protein sequence: CASSPTSGRDTQYF.

A few counts support this clone. The chain is built from TRBV5-4 and TRBJ2-1, with TRBD2 matching 15 bases. This CDR3 has 16 amino acids. Germline V gene data show CDR1 as SGHNT and CDR2 as YYREEE (reference sequence). J was trimmed by 10 bases and V by 2 bases; bases with no gene match: 7. The CDR3 nucleotides read TGTGCCAGCAGCTTAGGACTAGCGGGAGGGCCACGGGAGCAGTTCTTC. As protein: CASSLGLAGGPREQFF.

The chain employs TRBV10-2 and TRBJ2-5, with 12 bases that match TRBD2. Gene TRBJ2-7 matches the end of the DNA better, so the J call may be wrong. The CDR3 has 13 residues. Germline CDR1 and CDR2: WSHSY and SAAADI. The CDR3 sequence is CASRTSGTHEQYF. The DNA of the CDR3 is TGCGCCAGCCGGACTAGCGGGACCCACGAGCAGTACTTC.

The chain couples TRBV29-1 to TRBJ2-3; TRBD1 is a possible D gene (6 bases). Trimming shortened V by 4 bases and J by 3 bases, and 11 bases separated the two germline ends. The CDR3 is 13 amino acids. Germline-derived CDR1 and CDR2 are SQVTM and ANQGSEA. CDR3 loop: CSVAPTGTDTQYF. CDR3 nucleotides: TGCAGCGTTGCTCCCACAGGGACAGATACGCAGTATTTT.

The gene calls are TRBV7-9 and TRBJ2-7, with D tentatively TRBD1 (6 bases). The CDR3 covers 17 residues. Per the germline V gene, CDR1 is SEHNR and CDR2 is FQNEAQ (reference sequence). V lost 4 bases, J lost 4 bases, and 23 bases lay in between. CDR3 nucleotides: TGTGCCAGCAGCTCGAGGGGGTGGCTGGCCGTGGGGTACGAGCAGTACTTC. This gives the protein CASSSRGWLAVGYEQYF.

V gene TRBV19 combines with J gene TRBJ1-2; 9 bases are shared with TRBD1. Trimming at V came to 7 bases and at J to 3 bases, leaving 9 bases not matched to a gene. The germline CDR1 and CDR2 sequences are LNHDA and SQIVND (reference sequence). This CDR3 comprises 15 residues. The CDR3 nucleotides are TGTGCCAGTACCGGGACAGGGCTGGGAGACTATGGCTACACCTTC. Protein sequence: CASTGTGLGDYGYTF. The whole variable domain, remainder taken from reference TRBV19 and TRBJ1-2, is DGGITQSPKYLFRKEGQNVTLSCEQNLNHDAMYWYRQDPGQGLRLIYYSQIVNDFQKGDIAEGYSVSREKKESFPLTVTSAQKNPTAFYLCASTGTGLGDYGYTFGSGTRLTVV.

The J gene is TRBJ1-5, the V gene TRBV13; D unresolved. CDR3 length: 12 amino acids. Germline CDR1 PRHDT, CDR2 FYEKMQ (reference sequence). V was cut by 6 bases and J by 7 bases, with 10 bases left in between. CDR3 sequence (DNA): TGTGCCAGCAGGGTCGGGAGACAGCCCCAGCATTTT. As protein: CASRVGRQPQHF.

This clone occurred a few times. The chain carries TRBV29-1 and TRBJ2-7; D unresolved. The germline V gene encodes CDR1 SQVTM and CDR2 ANQGSEA. V was pared by 4 bases and J by 3 bases, with 19 bases between. The CDR3 totals 15 residues. The CDR3 region is CSVGSPKGTNYEQYF. The CDR3 bases are TGCAGCGTTGGCTCGCCCAAAGGCACTAACTACGAGCAGTACTTC.